The clone carrying this TCR beta chain occurred many times. Trimming took 4 bases from V and 1 from J, leaving 4 bases between them. The CDR3 is 11 residues long. In germline, CDR1 is SQVTM, CDR2 ANQGSEA. This record belongs to a study of blood T cells in healthy people across ages. The second PCR ran roughly 6 to 12 cycles with a sample-barcoded 5' primer and J-beta primers. Each CDR3 protein is one row after TCRdb ran MiXCR on the 5' RACE reads. The profile shows around 800,000 distinct CDR3 sequences, under 55% of them singletons. The source is a man aged 55 to 70 in good health. The rearrangement joins TRBV29-1 to TRBJ1-2, with D unclear. The sequenced sample consisted of blood. The CDR3 sequence is CSVVSNYGYTF. The CDR3, as DNA: TGCAGCGTTGTTAGTAACTATGGCTACACCTTC.